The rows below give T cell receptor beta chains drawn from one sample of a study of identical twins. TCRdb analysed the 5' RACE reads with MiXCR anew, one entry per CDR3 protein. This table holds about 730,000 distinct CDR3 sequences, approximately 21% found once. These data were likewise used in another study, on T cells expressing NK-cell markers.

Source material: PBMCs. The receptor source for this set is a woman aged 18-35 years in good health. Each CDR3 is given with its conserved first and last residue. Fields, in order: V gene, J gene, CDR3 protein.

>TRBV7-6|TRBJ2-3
CASTAAASTDTQYF
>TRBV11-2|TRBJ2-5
CASSLARPQQETQYF
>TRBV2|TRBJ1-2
CASSEARGYYGYTF
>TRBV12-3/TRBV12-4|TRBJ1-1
CASTKQDTEAFF
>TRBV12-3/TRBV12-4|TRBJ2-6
CASSERTAPAGANVLTF
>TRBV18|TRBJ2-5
CASSLLPRGQETQYF
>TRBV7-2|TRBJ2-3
CASSLNHASGTDTQYF
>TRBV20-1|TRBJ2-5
CSAHGNQETQYF
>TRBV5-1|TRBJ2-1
CASSLVASGYSSYNEQFF
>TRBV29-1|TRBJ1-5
CSVGRGNQPQHF
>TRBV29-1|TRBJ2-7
CSASGQGISYEQYF
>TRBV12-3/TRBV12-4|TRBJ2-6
CASSATSGANVLTF
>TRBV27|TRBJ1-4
CASSLSVGNNEKLFF
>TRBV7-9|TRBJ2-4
CASSFGTAADIQYF
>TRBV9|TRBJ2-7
CASSPRLRGEEQYF
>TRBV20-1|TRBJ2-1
CSASGPPVWNEQFF
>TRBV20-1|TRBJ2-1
CSGGGGSYNEQFF
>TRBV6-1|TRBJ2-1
CASSQDSTGYNEQFF
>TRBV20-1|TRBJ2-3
CSARVMRDTQYF
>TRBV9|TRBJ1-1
CASSVAGQGKDTEAFF
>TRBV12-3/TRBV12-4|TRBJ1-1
CASSLERGTEAFF
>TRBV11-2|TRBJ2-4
CASSLFPGTGDIQYF
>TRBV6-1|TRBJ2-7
CASREVRDLTYEQYF
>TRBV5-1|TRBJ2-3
CASSLTSVSTDTQYF
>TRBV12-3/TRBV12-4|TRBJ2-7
CASSDIVPYEQYF
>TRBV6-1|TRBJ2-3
CASSEKVLRSTDTQYF
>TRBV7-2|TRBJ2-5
CASSLGPSSWETQYF
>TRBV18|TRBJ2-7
CASSQAEYEQYF
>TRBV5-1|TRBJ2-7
CASSLGQGSFYEQYF
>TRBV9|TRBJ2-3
CASSAHVGLAGLITDTQYF
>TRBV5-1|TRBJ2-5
CASSWTSGTYQETQYF
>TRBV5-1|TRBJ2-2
CASSWSGRGELFF
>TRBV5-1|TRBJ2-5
CASSWELGETQYF
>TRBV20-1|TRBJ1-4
CSAPGTGGRELFF
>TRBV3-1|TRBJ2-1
CASSHGLGAGGRRYSYNEQFF
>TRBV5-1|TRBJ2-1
CASRNRGYNEQFF
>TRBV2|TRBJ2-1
CASIWGVNEQFF
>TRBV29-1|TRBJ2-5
CSVVADRVHGSSLAQYF
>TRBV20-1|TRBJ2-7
CSANRQGREQYF
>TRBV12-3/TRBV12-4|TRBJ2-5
CASRVGQETQYF
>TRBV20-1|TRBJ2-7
CSAKGLVTNEQYF
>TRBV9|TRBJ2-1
CASSVEGLADEQFF
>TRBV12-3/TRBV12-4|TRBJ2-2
CASSPTGYGGELFF
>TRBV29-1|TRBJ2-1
CSVEERQGTISYNEQFF
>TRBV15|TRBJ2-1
CATSREGLASPGEQFF
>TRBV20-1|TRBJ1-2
CSAGTGASYGYTF
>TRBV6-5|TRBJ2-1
CASSYSSTEQFF
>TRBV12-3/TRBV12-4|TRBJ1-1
CASILNTEAFF
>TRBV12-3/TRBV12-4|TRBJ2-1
CASSLSHNEQFF
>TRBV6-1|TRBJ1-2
CASRARGEGYGYTF
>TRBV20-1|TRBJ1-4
CSAKGEKLFF
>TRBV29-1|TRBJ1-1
CSVDRGKNTEAFF
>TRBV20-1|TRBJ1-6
CSAREGGRARSPLHF
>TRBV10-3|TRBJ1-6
CAISDLGQGYSPLHF
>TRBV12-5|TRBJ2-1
CAAGGGVRNEQFF
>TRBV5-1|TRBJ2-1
CASSEPGTSRYNEQFF
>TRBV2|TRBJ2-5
CASTSGTGPGGTQYF